This T cell receptor (beta chain) appears in the sequencing data of a study of T-cell reconstitution after alpha-beta-depleted transplantation in children. Study findings and constraints: There were reportedly several hundred expanded graft clones from which alpha-beta T cells came about two months after transplant. A year had passed since transplant, and T-cell counts and diversity by then came mostly from newly produced T cells.

Concerning this clonotype itself: What it binds is unknown.

Looked up from germline, CDR1 is MNHNS and CDR2 is SASEGT. This CDR3 comprises 13 residues. V shed 6 bases and J shed 5 bases, with 13 bases lying between them. Preparation of the TCRbeta library used unique molecular identifiers. TCRdb itself ran the PCR reads through MiXCR, one entry per CDR3 protein. Of about 830,000 distinct CDR3 sequences in the sample, around 15% were seen once. The chain recombines TRBV6-1 with TRBJ1-1; D is unresolved. The sequencing here drew on PBMCs, mostly from graft donor cells, taken 360 days after TCRalphabeta/CD19-depleted stem cell transplant. This clonotype originated in a male patient between 5 and 17 years old who had a stem cell transplant for acute lymphoblastic leukemia, so the T cells may come from the graft donor. CDR3 sequence reads: CASSRDIRTEAFF. The CDR3 nucleotides are TGTGCCAGCAGCCGAGACATAAGGACTGAAGCTTTCTTT.